This T cell receptor (beta chain) is from a study of blood T cell repertoires in COVID-19. Germline CDR1 is SGHTA and CDR2 is FQGNSA. The junction had 3 bases not matched to a gene; V was cut back by 1 base and J by 5 bases. This CDR3 comprises 15 residues. Followed over time, Seattle patients had been enrolled while infection was active. This table comes from immunoSEQ multiplex PCR, and its TCRdb copy is limited to in-frame clones, with some not included. The data show fewer than 700,000 clones, around nine tenths seen once. This clonotype originated in a woman between 45 and 65 years old with COVID-19, enrolled during active disease. The chain carries TRBV7-2 and TRBJ2-5; 11 bases are shared with TRBD2. Sample: peripheral blood. The CDR3 reads CASSLVLAGGETQYF. The CDR3 coding sequence is TGTGCCAGCAGCTTAGTGCTAGCGGGGGGTGAGACCCAGTACTTC.